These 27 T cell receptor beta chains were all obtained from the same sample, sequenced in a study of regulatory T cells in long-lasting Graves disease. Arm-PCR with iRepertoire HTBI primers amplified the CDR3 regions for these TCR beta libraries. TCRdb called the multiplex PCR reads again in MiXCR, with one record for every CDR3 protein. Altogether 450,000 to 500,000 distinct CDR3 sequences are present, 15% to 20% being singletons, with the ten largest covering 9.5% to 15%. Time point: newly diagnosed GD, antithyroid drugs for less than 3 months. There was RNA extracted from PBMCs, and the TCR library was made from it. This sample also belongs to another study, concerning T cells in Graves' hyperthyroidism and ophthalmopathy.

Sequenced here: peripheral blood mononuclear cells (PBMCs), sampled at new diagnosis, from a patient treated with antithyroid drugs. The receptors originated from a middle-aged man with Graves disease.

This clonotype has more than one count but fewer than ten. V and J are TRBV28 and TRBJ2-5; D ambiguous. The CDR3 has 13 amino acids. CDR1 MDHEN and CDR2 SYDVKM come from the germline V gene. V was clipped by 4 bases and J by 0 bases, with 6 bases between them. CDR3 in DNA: TGTGCCAGCAGTTATTCGGACCAAGAGACCCAGTACTTC. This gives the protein CASSYSDQETQYF.

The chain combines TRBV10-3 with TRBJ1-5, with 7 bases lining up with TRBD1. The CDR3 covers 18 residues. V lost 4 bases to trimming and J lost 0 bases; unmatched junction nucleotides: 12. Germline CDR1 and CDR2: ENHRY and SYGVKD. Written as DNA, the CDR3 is TGTGCCATCAGTGGAGTCAACGTCAGGGGGTCTAGCAATCAGCCCCAGCATTTT. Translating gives CAISGVNVRGSSNQPQHF.

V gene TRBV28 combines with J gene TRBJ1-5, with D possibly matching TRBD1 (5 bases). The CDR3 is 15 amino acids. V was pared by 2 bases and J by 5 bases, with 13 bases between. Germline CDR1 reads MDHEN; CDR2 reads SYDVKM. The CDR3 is CASSLVAFRDQPQHF. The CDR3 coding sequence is TGTGCCAGCAGTTTAGTGGCCTTCAGGGATCAGCCCCAGCATTTT.

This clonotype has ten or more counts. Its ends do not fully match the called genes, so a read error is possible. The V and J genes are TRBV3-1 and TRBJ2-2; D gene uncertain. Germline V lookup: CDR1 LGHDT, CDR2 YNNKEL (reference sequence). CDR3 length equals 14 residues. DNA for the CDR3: TGTGCCAGCAGACAAGCAGGAAACACCGGGGAGCTGTTTTTT. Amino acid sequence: CASRQAGNTGELFF.

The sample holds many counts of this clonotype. The CDR3 DNA reads as TGTGCCAGCAGCTTAGGGACAGGGGTGGAGGCTTTCTTT. Protein sequence: CASSLGTGVEAFF. The rearrangement uses TRBV7-8 and TRBJ1-1; 9 nucleotides agree with TRBD1. This CDR3 is 13 amino acids long. The V and J ends lost 1 base and 11 bases, in that order; junction bases with no gene match: 5. In germline, CDR1 is SGHVS, CDR2 FQNEAQ.

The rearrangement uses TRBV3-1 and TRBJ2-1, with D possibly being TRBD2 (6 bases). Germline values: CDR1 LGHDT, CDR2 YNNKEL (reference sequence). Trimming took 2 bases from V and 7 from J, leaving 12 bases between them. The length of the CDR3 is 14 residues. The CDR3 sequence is CASSQTGVKNEQFF. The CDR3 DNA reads TGTGCCAGCAGCCAAACGGGGGTGAAAAATGAGCAGTTCTTC.

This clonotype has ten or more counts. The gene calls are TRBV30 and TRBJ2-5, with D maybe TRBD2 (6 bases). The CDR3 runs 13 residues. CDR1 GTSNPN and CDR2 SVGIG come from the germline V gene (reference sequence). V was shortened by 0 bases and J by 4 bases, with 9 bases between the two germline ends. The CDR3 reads CAWSVVGGETQYF. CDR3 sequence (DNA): TGTGCCTGGAGTGTTGTGGGAGGAGAGACCCAGTACTTC.

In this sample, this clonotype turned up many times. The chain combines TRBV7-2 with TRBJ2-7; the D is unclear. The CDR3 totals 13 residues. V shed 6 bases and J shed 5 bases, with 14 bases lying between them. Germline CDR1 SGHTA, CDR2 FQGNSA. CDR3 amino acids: CASSHRAGDEQYF. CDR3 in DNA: TGTGCCAGCAGTCACCGAGCTGGGGACGAGCAGTACTTC.

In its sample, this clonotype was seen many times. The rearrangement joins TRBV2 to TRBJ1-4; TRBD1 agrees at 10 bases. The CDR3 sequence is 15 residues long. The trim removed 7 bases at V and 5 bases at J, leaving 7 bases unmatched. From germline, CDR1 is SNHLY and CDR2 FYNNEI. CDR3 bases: TGTGCCAGCATTAACGACAGGGGGCGGAATGAAAAACTGTTTTTT. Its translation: CASINDRGRNEKLFF.

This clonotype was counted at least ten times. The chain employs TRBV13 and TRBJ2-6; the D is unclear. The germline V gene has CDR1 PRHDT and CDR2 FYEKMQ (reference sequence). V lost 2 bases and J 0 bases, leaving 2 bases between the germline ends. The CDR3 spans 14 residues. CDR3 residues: CASSLISGANVLTF. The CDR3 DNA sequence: TGTGCCAGCAGCTTAATCTCTGGGGCCAACGTCCTGACTTTC. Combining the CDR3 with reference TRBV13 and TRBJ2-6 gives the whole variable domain AAGVIQSPRHLIKEKRETATLKCYPIPRHDTVYWYQQGPGQDPQFLISFYEKMQSDKGSIPDRFSAQQFSDYHSELNMSSLELGDSALYFCASSLISGANVLTFGAGSRLTVL.

The CDR3 DNA sequence: TGTGCCAGCAGTGATTCCGGGACTAGCGGGGCCAAAAACATTCAGTACTTC. This codes for CASSDSGTSGAKNIQYF. The genes are TRBV2 and TRBJ2-4, with 12 bases identical to TRBD2. V was pared by 3 bases and J by 1 base, with 4 bases of the junction left unmatched. CDR3 length equals 17 residues. Germline assignment: CDR1 SNHLY and CDR2 FYNNEI.

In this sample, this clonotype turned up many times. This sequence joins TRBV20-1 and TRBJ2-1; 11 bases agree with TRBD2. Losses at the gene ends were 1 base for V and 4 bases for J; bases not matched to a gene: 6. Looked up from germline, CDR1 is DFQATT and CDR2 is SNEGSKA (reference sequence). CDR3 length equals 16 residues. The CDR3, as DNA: TGCAGTGCTAGAGTCGGTAGCGGGAGGGGTTACAATGAGCAGTTCTTC. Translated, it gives CSARVGSGRGYNEQFF.

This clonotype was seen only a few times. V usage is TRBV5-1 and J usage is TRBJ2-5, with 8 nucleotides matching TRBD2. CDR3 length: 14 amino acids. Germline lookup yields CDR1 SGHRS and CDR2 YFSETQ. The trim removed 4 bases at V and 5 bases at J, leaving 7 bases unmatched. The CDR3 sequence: CASSPGGAEETQYF. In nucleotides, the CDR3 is TGCGCCAGCAGCCCGGGGGGGGCGGAGGAGACCCAGTACTTC.

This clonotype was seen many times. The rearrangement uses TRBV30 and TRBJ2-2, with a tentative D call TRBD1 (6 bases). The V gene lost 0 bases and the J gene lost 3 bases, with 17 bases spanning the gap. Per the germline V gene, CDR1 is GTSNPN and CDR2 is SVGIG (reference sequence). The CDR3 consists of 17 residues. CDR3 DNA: TGTGCCTGGAGTGTAAGGTGGGGCGAGGGGGACACCGGGGAGCTGTTTTTT. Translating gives CAWSVRWGEGDTGELFF.

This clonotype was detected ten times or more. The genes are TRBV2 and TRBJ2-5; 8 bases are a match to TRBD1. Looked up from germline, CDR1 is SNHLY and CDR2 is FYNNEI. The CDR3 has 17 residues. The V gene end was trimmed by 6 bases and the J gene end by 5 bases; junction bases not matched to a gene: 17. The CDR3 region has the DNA TGTGCCAGCAGCGAGATCCGACCGAGACAGGGGTCCGAGACCCAGTACTTC. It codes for CASSEIRPRQGSETQYF.

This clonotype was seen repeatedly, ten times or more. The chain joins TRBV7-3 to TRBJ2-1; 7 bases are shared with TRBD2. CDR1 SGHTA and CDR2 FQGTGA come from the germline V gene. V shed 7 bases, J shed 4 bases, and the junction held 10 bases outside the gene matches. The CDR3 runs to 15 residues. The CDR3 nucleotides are TGTGCCAGCACCGCCCGGCCTAGCGGATACAATGAGCAGTTCTTC. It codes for CASTARPSGYNEQFF.

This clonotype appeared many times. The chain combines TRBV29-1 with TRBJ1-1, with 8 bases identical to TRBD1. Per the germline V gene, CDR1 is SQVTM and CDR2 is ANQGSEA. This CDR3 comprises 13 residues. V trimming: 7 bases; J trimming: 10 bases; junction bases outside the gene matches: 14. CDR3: CSASGQGARGAFF. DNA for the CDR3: TGCAGCGCATCGGGGCAGGGGGCGCGTGGAGCTTTCTTT. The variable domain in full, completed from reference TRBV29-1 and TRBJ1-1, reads SAVISQKPSRDICQRGTSLTIQCQVDSQVTMMFWYRQQPGQSLTLIATANQGSEATYESGFVIDKFPISRPNLTFSTLTVSNMSPEDSSIYLCSASGQGARGAFFGQGTRLTVV.

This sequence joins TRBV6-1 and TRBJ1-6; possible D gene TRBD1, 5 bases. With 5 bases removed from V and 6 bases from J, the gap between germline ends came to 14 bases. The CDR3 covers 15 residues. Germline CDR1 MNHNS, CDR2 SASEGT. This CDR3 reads CASSPKGPINSPLHF. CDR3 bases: TGTGCCAGCAGTCCAAAGGGACCGATTAATTCACCCCTCCACTTT.

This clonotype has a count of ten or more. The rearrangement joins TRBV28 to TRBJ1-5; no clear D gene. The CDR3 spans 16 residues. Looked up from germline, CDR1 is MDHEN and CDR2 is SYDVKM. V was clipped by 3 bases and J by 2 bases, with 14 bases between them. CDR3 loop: CASSLPSGGRNQPQHF. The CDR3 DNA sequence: TGTGCCAGCAGTTTGCCTAGCGGTGGGCGCAATCAGCCCCAGCATTTT.

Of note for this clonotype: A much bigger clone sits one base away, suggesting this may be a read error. The CDR3 region is CASSEAWPSYEQYF. Here the CDR3 DNA reads TGTGCCAGCAGTGAAGCCTGGCCATCATACGAGCAGTACTTC. This chain links TRBV6-1 with TRBJ2-7; D remains unclear. The V gene lost 0 bases and the J gene lost 4 bases, with 10 bases spanning the gap. Per the germline V gene, CDR1 is MNHNS and CDR2 is SASEGT. This CDR3 has 14 amino acids.

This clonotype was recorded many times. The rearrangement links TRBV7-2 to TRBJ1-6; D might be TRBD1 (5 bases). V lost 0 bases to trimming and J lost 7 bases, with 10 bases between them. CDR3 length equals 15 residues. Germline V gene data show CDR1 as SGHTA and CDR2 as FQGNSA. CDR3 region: CASSLANRQNSPLHF. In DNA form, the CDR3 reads TGTGCCAGCAGCTTAGCGAACAGGCAAAATTCACCCCTCCACTTT. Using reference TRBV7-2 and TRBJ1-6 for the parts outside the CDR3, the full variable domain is GAGVSQSPSNKVTEKGKDVELRCDPISGHTALYWYRQSLGQGLEFLIYFQGNSAPDKSGLPSDRFSAERTGGSVSTLTIQRTQQEDSAVYLCASSLANRQNSPLHFGNGTRLTVT.

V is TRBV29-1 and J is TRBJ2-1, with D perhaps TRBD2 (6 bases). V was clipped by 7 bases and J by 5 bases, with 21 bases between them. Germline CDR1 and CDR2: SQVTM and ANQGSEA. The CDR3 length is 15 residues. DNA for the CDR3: TGCAGCGCCGTCGGGATCGGACTAACGGACAATGAGCAGTTCTTC. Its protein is CSAVGIGLTDNEQFF.

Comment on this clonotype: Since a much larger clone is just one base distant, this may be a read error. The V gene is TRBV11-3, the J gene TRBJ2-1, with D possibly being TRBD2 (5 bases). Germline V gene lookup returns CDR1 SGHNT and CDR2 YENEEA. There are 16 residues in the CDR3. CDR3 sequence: CASSLVGLAGYNEQLF. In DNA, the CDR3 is TGTGCCAGCAGCTTAGTAGGGCTAGCTGGGTACAATGAGCAGCTCTTC.

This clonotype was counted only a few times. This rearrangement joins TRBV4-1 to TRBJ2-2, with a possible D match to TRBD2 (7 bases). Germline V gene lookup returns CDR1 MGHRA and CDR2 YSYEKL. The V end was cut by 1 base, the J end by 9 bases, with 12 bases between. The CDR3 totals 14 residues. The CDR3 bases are TGCGCCAGCAGCCAAGGGGCGGGGGCCAGGGAGCTGTTTTTT. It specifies CASSQGAGARELFF.

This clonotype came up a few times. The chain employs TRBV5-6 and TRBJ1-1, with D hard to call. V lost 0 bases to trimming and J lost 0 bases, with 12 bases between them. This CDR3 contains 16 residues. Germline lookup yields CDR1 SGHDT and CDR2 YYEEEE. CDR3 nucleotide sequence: TGTGCCAGCAGCTTGGTGGGCCTCGGACTGAACACTGAAGCTTTCTTT. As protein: CASSLVGLGLNTEAFF.

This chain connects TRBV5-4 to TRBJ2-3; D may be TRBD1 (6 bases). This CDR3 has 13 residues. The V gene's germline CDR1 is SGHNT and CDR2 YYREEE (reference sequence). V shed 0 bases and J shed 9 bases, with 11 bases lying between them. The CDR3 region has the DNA TGTGCCAGCAGCTTGGACAGGGATGGGACGCAGTATTTT. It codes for CASSLDRDGTQYF. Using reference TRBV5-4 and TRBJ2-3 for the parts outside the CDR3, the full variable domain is ETGVTQSPTHLIKTRGQQVTLRCSSQSGHNTVSWYQQALGQGPQFIFQYYREEENGRGNFPPRFSGLQFPNYSSELNVNALELDDSALYLCASSLDRDGTQYFGPGTRLTVL.

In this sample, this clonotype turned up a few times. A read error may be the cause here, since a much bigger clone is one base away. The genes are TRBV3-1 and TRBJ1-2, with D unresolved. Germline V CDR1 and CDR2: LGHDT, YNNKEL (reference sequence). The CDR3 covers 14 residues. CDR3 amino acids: CTSSQDGARAGYTF. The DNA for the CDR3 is TGTACCAGCAGCCAAGATGGAGCAAGGGCTGGCTACACCTTC.